This TCR beta chain is from a study of regulatory T cells in long-lasting Graves disease. Assembly of TCR beta libraries relied on iRepertoire HTBI primers together with Arm-PCR of CDR3 regions. TCRdb fed the multiplex PCR reads into MiXCR, producing one record per CDR3 protein. The data show 200,000 to 250,000 distinct CDR3 sequences, with roughly 19% seen just once and roughly 10% held by the top ten. As to time point: newly diagnosed GD, antithyroid drugs for less than 3 months. Following extraction of RNA from PBMCs, that RNA was used to make the TCR library. V shed 4 bases and J 1 base; nucleotides not matched to a gene: 5. CDR1 is SGHRS, CDR2 YFSETQ, per germline. The CDR3 has 15 amino acids. This clonotype was recorded at least ten times. These data also featured in a second study, about T cells in Graves' hyperthyroidism and ophthalmopathy.

The starting material was peripheral blood mononuclear cells (PBMCs), obtained at new diagnosis, from a patient treated with antithyroid drugs. The rearrangement joins TRBV5-1 to TRBJ1-1, with 9 bases lining up with TRBD1. The origin of this receptor is a woman in her 30s with Graves disease. CDR3 residues: CASSERTGANTEAFF. CDR3 in DNA: TGCGCCAGCAGCGAAAGGACAGGGGCGAACACTGAAGCTTTCTTT.